This TCR beta chain stems from a study of PD-L1 blockade in urothelial cancer. Study as a whole: Patients initiated atezolizumab in 2014 at 1,200 mg intravenously every 3 weeks.

Data came from immunoSEQ multiplex PCR; TCRdb stores just in-frame clones and leaves some out. Of 35,000 to 45,000 clones detected, 81% appear once; the ten largest clones hold 2.5% to 3%. The study collected 1 to 8 samples per patient, pretreatment and on-treatment. This CDR3 contains 16 residues. The germline gives CDR1 SQVTM, CDR2 ANQGSEA. Trimming left V 3 bases short and J 0 bases short, with 16 bases between. The chain recombines TRBV29-1 with TRBJ2-3, with D unclear. The TCR was taken from a man in his sixties or seventies with urothelial cancer. The material was PBMCs, obtained around atezolizumab (anti-PD-L1) treatment. This CDR3 reads CSVDPEWQISTDTQYF. CDR3 DNA sequence: TGCAGCGTTGATCCCGAATGGCAGATCAGCACAGATACGCAGTATTTT.